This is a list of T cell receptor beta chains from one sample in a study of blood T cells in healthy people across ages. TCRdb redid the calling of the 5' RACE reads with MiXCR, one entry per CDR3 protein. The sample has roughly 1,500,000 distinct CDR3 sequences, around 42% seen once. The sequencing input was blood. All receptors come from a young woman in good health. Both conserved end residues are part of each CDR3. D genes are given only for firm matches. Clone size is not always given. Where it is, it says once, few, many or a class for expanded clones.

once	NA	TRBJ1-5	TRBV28	CASIPTPLLNSNQPQHF	TGTGCCAGCATTCCCACCCCGTTGCTCAATAGCAATCAGCCCCAGCATTTT
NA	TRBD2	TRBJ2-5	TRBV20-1	CSARDSGGYNEQYF	TGCAGTGCTCGTGACAGCGGGGGGTACAATGAGCAGTACTTC
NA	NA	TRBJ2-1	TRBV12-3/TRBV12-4	CASSDFYEQFF	TGTGCCAGCAGTGACTTTTATGAGCAGTTCTTC
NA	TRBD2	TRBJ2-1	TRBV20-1	CSLAGGFGEQFF	TGCAGTTTAGCGGGGGGGTTCGGTGAGCAGTTCTTC
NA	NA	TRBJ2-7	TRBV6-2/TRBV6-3	CASSYPDPRRAQYF	TGTGCCAGCAGTTACCCGGACCCCAGGAGGGCCCAGTACTTC
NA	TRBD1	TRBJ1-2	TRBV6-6	CASSYSSTGQGDYGYTF	TGTGCCAGCAGTTACTCGTCGACAGGGCAGGGGGACTATGGCTACACCTTC
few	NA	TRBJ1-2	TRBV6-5	CASSYSRQDGYTF	TGTGCCAGCAGTTACTCGCGGCAGGATGGCTACACCTTC
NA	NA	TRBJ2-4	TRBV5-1	CASSLEETKNIQYF	TGCGCCAGCAGCTTGGAGGAGACCAAAAACATTCAGTACTTC
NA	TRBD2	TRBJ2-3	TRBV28	CASSLASGVTDFTDTQYF	TGTGCCAGCAGTTTGGCTAGCGGGGTCACCGATTTCACAGATACGCAGTATTTT
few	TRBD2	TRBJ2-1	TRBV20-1	CSARDTRGGDEQFF	TGCAGTGCTAGAGATACGCGGGGGGGCGATGAGCAGTTCTTC
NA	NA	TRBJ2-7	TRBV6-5	CASSYSKNYEQYF	TGTGCCAGCAGTTACTCGAAGAACTACGAGCAGTACTTC
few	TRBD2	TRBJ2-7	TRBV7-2	CASSLVGLAGTSYEQYF	TGTGCCAGCAGCTTAGTTGGACTAGCGGGGACCTCCTACGAGCAGTACTTC
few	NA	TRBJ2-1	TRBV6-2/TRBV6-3	CASSWGRENEQFF	TGTGCCAGCAGTTGGGGCAGGGAAAATGAGCAGTTCTTC
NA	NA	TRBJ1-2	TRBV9	CASSVGQGGTYGYTF	TGTGCCAGCAGCGTGGGTCAGGGAGGCACCTATGGCTACACCTTC